The next 2 T cell receptor beta chains were all read from a single sample in a study of Ad26.COV2.S vaccination and SARS-CoV-2 variants. Treatment in this sample: roughly 19 received Ad26.COV2.S at low or high dose, single or two shots; about 5 received placebo; per-sample allocation not given. Day 63 after the first vaccine or placebo injection was the time point for sampling. Clones were read by immunoSEQ multiplex PCR, and TCRdb kept only the in-frame ones, dropping some. The sample records some 410,000 clones, roughly 90% being singletons. Source: peripheral blood, taken in a trial of Ad26.COV2.S vaccine versus placebo. Receptor source: a person between 18 and 59 years old who received the Ad26.COV2.S COVID-19 vaccine or a placebo.

The chain employs TRBV18 and TRBJ2-7, with 10 positions matching TRBD1. CDR3 length equals 13 residues. V was clipped by 6 bases and J by 7 bases; unmatched bases: 6. Germline V gives CDR1 KGHSH, CDR2 LQKENI. The CDR3: CASSHGQGGEQYF. The CDR3 DNA reads TGTGCCAGCTCCCACGGACAGGGGGGAGAGCAGTACTTC.

This chain uses TRBV6-5 with TRBJ2-2; no clear D gene. Per the germline V gene, CDR1 is MNHEY and CDR2 is SVGAGI. Trimming took off 6 bases at V and 7 bases at J, with 9 bases between the two ends. This CDR3 has 12 residues. CDR3 region: CASRKLVGELFF. CDR3 sequence (DNA): TGTGCCAGCAGGAAGTTGGTCGGGGAGCTGTTTTTT.